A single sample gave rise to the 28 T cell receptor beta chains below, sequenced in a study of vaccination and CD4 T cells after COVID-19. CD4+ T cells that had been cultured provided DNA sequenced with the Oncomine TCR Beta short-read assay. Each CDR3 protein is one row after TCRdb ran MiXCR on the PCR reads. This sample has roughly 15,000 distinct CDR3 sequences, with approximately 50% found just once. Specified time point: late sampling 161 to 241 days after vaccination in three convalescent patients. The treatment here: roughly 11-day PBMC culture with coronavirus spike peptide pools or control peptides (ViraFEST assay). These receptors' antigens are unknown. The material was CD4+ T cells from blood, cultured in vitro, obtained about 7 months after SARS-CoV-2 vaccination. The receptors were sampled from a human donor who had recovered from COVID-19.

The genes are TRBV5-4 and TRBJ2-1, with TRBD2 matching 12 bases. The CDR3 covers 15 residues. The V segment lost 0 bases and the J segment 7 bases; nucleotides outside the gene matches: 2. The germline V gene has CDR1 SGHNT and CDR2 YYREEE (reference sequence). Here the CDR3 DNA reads TGTGCCAGCAGCTTGGCTAGCGGGGGGGAGAATGAGCAGTTCTTC. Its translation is CASSLASGGENEQFF.

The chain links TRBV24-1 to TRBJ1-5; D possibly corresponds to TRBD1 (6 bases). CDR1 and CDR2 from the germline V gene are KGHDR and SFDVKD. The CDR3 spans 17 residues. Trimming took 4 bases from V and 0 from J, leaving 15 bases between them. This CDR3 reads CATSDPGASGSNQPQHF. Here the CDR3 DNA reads TGTGCCACCAGTGACCCGGGGGCTTCAGGTAGCAATCAGCCCCAGCATTTT.

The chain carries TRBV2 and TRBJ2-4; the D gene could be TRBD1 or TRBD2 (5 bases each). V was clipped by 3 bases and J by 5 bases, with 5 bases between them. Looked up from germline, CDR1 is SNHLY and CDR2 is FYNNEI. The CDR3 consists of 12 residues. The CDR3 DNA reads TGTGCCAGCAGTGAGGGGGAAAACATTCAGTACTTC. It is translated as CASSEGENIQYF.

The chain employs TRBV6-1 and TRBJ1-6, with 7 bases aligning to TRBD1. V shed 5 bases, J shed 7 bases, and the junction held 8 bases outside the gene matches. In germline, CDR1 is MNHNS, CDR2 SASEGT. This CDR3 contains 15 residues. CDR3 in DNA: TGTGCCAGCAGTCAAAGCGACAGGGCGAATTCACCCCTCCACTTT. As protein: CASSQSDRANSPLHF.

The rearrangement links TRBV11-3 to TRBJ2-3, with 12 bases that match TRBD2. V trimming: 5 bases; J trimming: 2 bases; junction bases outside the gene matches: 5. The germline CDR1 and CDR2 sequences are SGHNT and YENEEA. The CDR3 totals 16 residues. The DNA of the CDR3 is TGTGCCAGCAGCGAGGGACTAGCGGGCCCCACAGATACGCAGTATTTT. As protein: CASSEGLAGPTDTQYF.

This CDR3 is CASINRDRVDRLVGYTF. Written as DNA, the CDR3 is TGTGCCAGCATCAACCGGGACAGGGTAGATCGGCTGGTTGGCTACACCTTC. The chain uses TRBV27 and TRBJ1-2, with 9 bases that match TRBD1. V was pared by 7 bases and J by 7 bases, with 19 bases of the junction left unmatched. The CDR3 totals 17 residues. Germline assignment: CDR1 MNHEY and CDR2 SMNVEV (reference sequence).

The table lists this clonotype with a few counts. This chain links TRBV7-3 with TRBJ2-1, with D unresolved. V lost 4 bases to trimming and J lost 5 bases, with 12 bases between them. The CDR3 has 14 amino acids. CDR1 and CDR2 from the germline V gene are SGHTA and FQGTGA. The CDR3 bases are TGTGCCAGCAGCTCCACGGGTCTGAACAATGAGCAGTTCTTC. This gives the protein CASSSTGLNNEQFF.

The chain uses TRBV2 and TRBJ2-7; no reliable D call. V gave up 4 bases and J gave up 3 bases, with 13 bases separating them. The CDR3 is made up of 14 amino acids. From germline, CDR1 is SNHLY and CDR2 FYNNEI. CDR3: CASSVSQINYEQYF. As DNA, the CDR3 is TGTGCCAGCAGTGTGTCTCAGATTAACTACGAGCAGTACTTC.

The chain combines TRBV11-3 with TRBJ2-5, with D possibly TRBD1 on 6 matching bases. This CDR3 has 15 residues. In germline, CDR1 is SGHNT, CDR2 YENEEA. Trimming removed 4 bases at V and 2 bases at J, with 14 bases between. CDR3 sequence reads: CASSSDGDIQETQYF. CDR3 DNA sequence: TGTGCCAGCAGCTCTGACGGGGACATACAAGAGACCCAGTACTTC.

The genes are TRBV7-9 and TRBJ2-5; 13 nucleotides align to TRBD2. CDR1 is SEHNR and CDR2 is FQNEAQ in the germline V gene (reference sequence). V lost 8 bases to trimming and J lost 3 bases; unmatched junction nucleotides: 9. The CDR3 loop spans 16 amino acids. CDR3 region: CASRRGGLAGEETQYF. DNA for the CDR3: TGTGCCAGCCGCCGTGGAGGACTAGCGGGGGAAGAGACCCAGTACTTC.

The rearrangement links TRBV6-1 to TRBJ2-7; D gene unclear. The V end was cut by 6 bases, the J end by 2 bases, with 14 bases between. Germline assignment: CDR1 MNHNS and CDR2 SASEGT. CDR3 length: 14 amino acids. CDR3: CASSGTLVTYEQYF. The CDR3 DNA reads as TGTGCCAGCAGCGGAACCCTAGTTACCTACGAGCAGTACTTC.

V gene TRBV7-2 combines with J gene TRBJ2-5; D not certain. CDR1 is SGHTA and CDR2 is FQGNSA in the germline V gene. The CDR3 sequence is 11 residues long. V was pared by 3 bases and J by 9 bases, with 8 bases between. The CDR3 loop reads CASSFLGAQYF. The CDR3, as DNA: TGTGCCAGCAGCTTTCTTGGGGCCCAGTACTTC.

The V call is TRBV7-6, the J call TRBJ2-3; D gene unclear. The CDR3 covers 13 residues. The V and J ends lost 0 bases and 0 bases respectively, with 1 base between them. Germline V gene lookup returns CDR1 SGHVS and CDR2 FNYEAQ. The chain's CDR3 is CASSLASTDTQYF. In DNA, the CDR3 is TGTGCCAGCAGCTTAGCGAGCACAGATACGCAGTATTTT.

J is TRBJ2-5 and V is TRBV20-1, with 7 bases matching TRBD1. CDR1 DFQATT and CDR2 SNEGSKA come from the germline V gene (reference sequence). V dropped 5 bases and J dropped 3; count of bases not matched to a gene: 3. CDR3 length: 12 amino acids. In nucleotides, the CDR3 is TGCAGTGCTTGGACAGGAGAAGAGACCCAGTACTTC. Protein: CSAWTGEETQYF.

Here the CDR3 reads CASSLSQGQPQHF. The CDR3 DNA is TGTGCCAGCAGCTTGAGTCAGGGTCAGCCCCAGCATTTT. This chain connects TRBV7-2 to TRBJ1-5, with D perhaps matching TRBD1 (5 bases). The CDR3 has 13 amino acids. Trimming took off 3 bases at V and 6 bases at J, with 9 bases between the two ends. Germline V CDR1 and CDR2: SGHTA, FQGNSA.

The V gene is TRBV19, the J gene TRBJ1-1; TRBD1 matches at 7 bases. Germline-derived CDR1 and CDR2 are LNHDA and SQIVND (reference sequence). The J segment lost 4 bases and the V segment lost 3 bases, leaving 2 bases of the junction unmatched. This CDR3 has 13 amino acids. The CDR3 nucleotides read TGTGCCAGTAGTATCCAGGGGGTCACTGAAGCTTTCTTT. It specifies CASSIQGVTEAFF.

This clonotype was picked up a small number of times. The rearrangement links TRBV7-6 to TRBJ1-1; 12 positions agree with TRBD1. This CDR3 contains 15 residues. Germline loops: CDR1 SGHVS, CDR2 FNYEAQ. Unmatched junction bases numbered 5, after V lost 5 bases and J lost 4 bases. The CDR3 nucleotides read TGTGCCAGCAGCCATCCGGGACAGGGGGCCACTGAAGCTTTCTTT. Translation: CASSHPGQGATEAFF.

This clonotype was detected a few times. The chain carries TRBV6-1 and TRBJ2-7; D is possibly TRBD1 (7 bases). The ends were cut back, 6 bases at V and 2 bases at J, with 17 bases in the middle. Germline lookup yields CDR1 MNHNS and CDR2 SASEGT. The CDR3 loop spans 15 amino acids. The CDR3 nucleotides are TGTGCCAGCAGCCCAGGAGGGACAGTCACCTACGAGCAGTACTTC. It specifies CASSPGGTVTYEQYF.

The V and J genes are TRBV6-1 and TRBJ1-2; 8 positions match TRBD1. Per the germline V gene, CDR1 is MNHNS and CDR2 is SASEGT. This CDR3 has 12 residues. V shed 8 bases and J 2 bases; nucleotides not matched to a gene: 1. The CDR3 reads CASWTGNYGYTF. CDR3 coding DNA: TGTGCCAGCTGGACAGGGAACTATGGCTACACCTTC.

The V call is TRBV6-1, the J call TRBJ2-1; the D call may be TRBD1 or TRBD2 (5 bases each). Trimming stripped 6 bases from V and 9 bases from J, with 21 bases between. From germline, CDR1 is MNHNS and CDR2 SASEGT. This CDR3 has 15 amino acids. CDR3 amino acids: CASRGPVQLGGEQFF. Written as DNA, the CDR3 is TGTGCCAGCAGGGGACCGGTCCAATTAGGCGGTGAGCAGTTCTTC.

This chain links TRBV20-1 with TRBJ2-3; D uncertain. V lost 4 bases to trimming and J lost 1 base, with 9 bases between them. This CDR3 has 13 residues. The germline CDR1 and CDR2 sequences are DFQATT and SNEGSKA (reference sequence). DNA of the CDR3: TGCAGTGCTACTCCCACCCGCACAGATACGCAGTATTTT. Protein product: CSATPTRTDTQYF.

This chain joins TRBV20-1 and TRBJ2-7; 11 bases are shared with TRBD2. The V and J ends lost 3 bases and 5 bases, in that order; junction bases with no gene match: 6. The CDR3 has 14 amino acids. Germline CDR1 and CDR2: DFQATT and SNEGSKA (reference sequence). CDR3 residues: CSASIAGGPDEQYF. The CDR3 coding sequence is TGCAGTGCTAGTATAGCGGGAGGGCCCGACGAGCAGTACTTC.

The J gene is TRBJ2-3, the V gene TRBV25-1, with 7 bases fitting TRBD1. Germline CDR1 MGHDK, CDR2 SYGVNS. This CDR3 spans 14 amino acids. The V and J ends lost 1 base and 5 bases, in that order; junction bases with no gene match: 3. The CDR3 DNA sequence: TGTGCCAGCAGTGAATTTACAGGGGTAGATACGCAGTATTTT. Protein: CASSEFTGVDTQYF.

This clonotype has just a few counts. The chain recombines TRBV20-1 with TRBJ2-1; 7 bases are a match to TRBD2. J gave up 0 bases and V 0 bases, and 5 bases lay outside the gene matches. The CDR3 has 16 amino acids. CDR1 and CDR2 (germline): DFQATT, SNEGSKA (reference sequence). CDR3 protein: CSARDYRGSSYNEQFF. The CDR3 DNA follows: TGCAGTGCTAGAGATTACCGCGGGAGCTCCTACAATGAGCAGTTCTTC.

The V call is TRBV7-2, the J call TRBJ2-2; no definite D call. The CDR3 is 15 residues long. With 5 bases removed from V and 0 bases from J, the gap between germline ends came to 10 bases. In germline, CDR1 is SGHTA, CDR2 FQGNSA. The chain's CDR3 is CASSRRTANTGELFF. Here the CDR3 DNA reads TGTGCCAGCAGCCGCCGGACGGCGAACACCGGGGAGCTGTTTTTT.

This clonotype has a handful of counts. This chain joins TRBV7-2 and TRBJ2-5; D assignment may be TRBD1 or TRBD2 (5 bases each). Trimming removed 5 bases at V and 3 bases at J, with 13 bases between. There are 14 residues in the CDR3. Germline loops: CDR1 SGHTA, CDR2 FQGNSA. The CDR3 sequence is CASSLAGTEETQYF. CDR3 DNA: TGTGCCAGCAGCCTGGCCGGGACGGAAGAGACCCAGTACTTC.

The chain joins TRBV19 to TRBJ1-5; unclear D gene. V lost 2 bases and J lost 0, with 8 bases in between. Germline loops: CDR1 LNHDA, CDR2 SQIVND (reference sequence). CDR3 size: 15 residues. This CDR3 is CASSILADSNQPQHF. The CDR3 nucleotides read TGTGCCAGTAGTATACTGGCAGATAGCAATCAGCCCCAGCATTTT.

CDR3 bases: TGTGCCAGCAGCTTAATTGGGTTATTGTACGAGCAGTACTTC. As protein: CASSLIGLLYEQYF. This rearrangement joins TRBV7-2 to TRBJ2-7; D unclear. V was trimmed by 2 bases and J by 4 bases, leaving 12 bases between them. The CDR3 runs to 14 residues. The germline V gene has CDR1 SGHTA and CDR2 FQGNSA.